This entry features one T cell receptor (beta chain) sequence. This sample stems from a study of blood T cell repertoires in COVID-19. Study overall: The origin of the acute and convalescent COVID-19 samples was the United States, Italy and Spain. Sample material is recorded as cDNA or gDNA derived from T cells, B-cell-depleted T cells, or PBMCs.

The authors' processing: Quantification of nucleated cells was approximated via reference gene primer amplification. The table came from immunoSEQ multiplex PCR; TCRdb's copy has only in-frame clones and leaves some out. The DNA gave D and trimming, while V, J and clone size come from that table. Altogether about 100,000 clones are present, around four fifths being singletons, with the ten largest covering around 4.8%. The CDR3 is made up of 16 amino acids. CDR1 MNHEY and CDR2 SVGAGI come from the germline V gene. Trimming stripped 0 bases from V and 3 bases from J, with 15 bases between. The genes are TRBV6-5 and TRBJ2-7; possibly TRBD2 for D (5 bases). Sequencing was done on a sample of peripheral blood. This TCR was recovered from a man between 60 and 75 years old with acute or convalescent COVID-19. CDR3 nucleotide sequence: TGTGCCAGCAGTTACTCAGCAGGAGGTGACTTCTACGAGCAGTACTTC. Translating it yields CASSYSAGGDFYEQYF.